Following are 32 T cell receptor beta chains from one sample sequenced in a study of cytomegalovirus exposure and HLA in healthy donors. The protocol was immunoSEQ multiplex PCR, while the TCRdb copy is restricted to in-frame clones and leaves out a portion. There are fewer than 200,000 clones in the sample; 85% to 90% occur only once, and 4.2% lies in the top ten. Sample: PBMCs. All receptors come from a man younger than 35 in good health and CMV-seropositive.

The chain has TRBV25-1 and TRBJ2-3, with 7 bases that match TRBD2. The V gene's germline CDR1 is MGHDK and CDR2 SYGVNS. Trimming cost V 5 bases and J 1 base; bases outside gene matches: 3. This CDR3 spans 14 amino acids. The CDR3 here is CASSSREGTDTQYF. CDR3 sequence (DNA): TGTGCCAGCAGTTCCCGGGAGGGCACAGATACGCAGTATTTT.

CDR3 sequence: CASSVEGVPSYEQYF. CDR3 sequence (DNA): TGTGCCAGCAGCGTAGAAGGGGTTCCCTCCTACGAGCAGTACTTC. V is TRBV9 and J is TRBJ2-7; a possible D gene is TRBD1 (5 bases). V was clipped by 0 bases and J by 0 bases, with 10 bases between them. Germline V gene lookup returns CDR1 SGDLS and CDR2 YYNGEE. CDR3 size: 15 residues.

This clone was seen once. The V call is TRBV12-5, the J call TRBJ1-5; TRBD1 might be the D (5 bases). Per germline, CDR1 LGHNT and CDR2 FRNRAP. The CDR3 has 13 residues. The V end lost 3 bases, the J end lost 6 bases, and 9 bases lay between the germline ends. CDR3 residues: CASGLGGAQPQHF. CDR3 DNA sequence: TGTGCTAGTGGTTTAGGAGGGGCTCAGCCCCAGCATTTT. Full variable domain (remainder filled in from reference TRBV12-5 and TRBJ1-5): DARVTQTPRHKVTEMGQEVTMRCQPILGHNTVFWYRQTMMQGLELLAYFRNRAPLDDSGMPKDRFSAEMPDATLATLKIQPSEPRDSAVYFCASGLGGAQPQHFGDGTRLSIL.

This rearrangement joins TRBV28 to TRBJ2-7; 12 bases align to TRBD2. With 5 bases clipped from V and 4 bases from J, the junction kept 9 bases outside the gene matches. The CDR3 covers 16 residues. Germline CDR1 and CDR2: MDHEN and SYDVKM. The CDR3 bases are TGTGCCAGCAGTCCGTGGACTAGCGGGAAAGAATACGAGCAGTACTTC. Translation gives CASSPWTSGKEYEQYF.

This rearrangement joins TRBV13 to TRBJ2-3, with unresolved D. The CDR3 consists of 15 residues. Germline-derived CDR1 and CDR2 are PRHDT and FYEKMQ (reference sequence). Trimming pared 5 bases from V and 7 bases from J, leaving 19 bases between. For the CDR3, the DNA is TGTGCCAGCAGCCCCCCAAGTGGCAGGCCACATACGCAGTATTTT. Translating gives CASSPPSGRPHTQYF.

The chain carries TRBV10-3 and TRBJ2-2; tentatively, D is TRBD2 (6 bases). This CDR3 comprises 14 residues. CDR1 is ENHRY, CDR2 SYGVKD, per germline. The ends were cut back, 10 bases at V and 3 bases at J, with 15 bases in the middle. CDR3 in DNA: TGTGCCACAACCCCGGGACTGGACACCGGGGAGCTGTTTTTT. It encodes CATTPGLDTGELFF.

The chain combines TRBV6-5 with TRBJ2-1; 7 bases line up with TRBD2. The CDR3 has 16 amino acids. The germline V gene encodes CDR1 MNHEY and CDR2 SVGAGI. Trimming at V came to 0 bases and at J to 7 bases, leaving 9 bases not matched to a gene. This CDR3 is CASSYSSGGVGNEQFF. The CDR3, as DNA: TGTGCCAGCAGTTACTCCTCGGGAGGAGTCGGTAATGAGCAGTTCTTC.

The V and J genes are TRBV5-1 and TRBJ2-5; the D gene is possibly TRBD2 (5 bases). This CDR3 comprises 14 residues. Per germline, CDR1 SGHRS and CDR2 YFSETQ. Trimming left V 4 bases short and J 5 bases short, with 15 bases between. The CDR3 region has the DNA TGCGCCAGCAGCCCTACTGGAGGCCTGGAGACCCAGTACTTC. Encoded protein: CASSPTGGLETQYF.

This clone was recorded a few times. The chain carries TRBV6-1 and TRBJ1-1, with a possible D match to TRBD1 (5 bases). Trimming removed 1 base at V and 10 bases at J, with 13 bases between. Germline CDR1 and CDR2: MNHNS and SASEGT. This CDR3 comprises 13 residues. The CDR3 DNA follows: TGTGCCAGCAGTGAAGGGGACCCGGGGGGAGCTTTCTTT. It yields the protein CASSEGDPGGAFF.

This clone occurred once. The chain is built from TRBV6-5 and TRBJ2-7; possible D gene TRBD2, 7 bases. V lost 7 bases, J lost 0 bases, and 13 bases lay in between. The CDR3 covers 14 residues. From germline, CDR1 is MNHEY and CDR2 SVGAGI. The CDR3 DNA reads as TGTGCCAGCAAGGCGGGGGCAAGCTCCTACGAGCAGTACTTC. Amino acids: CASKAGASSYEQYF.

CDR3 coding DNA: TGTGCCAGCAGCCTGACTAGCGGGAGGGCCGGGAGGAGCACAGATACGCAGTATTTT. Residues: CASSLTSGRAGRSTDTQYF. This sequence joins TRBV7-6 and TRBJ2-3; 14 bases agree with TRBD2. The V gene end was trimmed by 5 bases and the J gene end by 0 bases; junction bases not matched to a gene: 10. The germline V gene encodes CDR1 SGHVS and CDR2 FNYEAQ. There are 19 residues in the CDR3.

This clone was observed a single time. V gene TRBV5-1 combines with J gene TRBJ2-7; 9 positions match TRBD2. V was pared by 6 bases and J by 1 base, with 8 bases of the junction left unmatched. The CDR3 spans 15 residues. CDR1 SGHRS and CDR2 YFSETQ come from the germline V gene. The CDR3 region is CASTPASGRSYEQYF. As DNA, the CDR3 is TGCGCCAGCACCCCGGCCAGCGGGAGGTCCTACGAGCAGTACTTC.

V gene TRBV15 combines with J gene TRBJ2-2; possibly TRBD2 for D (6 bases). There are 17 residues in the CDR3. Germline values: CDR1 LNHNV, CDR2 YYDKDF (reference sequence). The V end was cut by 0 bases, the J end by 2 bases, with 13 bases between. DNA for the CDR3: TGTGCCACCAGCAGAGATTATAGCGGAACCAACACCGGGGAGCTGTTTTTT. Amino acids: CATSRDYSGTNTGELFF.

The CDR3 sequence: CASSLSQLTYGYTF. CDR3 in DNA: TGCGCCAGCAGCTTGTCACAGCTTACCTATGGCTACACCTTC. This rearrangement joins TRBV5-1 to TRBJ1-2; D ambiguous. The germline CDR1 and CDR2 sequences are SGHRS and YFSETQ. The CDR3 covers 14 residues. With 1 base removed from V and 4 bases from J, the gap between germline ends came to 11 bases.

The chain links TRBV7-9 to TRBJ1-3, with 7 bases aligning to TRBD1. Germline loops: CDR1 SEHNR, CDR2 FQNEAQ (reference sequence). The CDR3 consists of 14 residues. J was trimmed by 6 bases and V by 5 bases; bases with no gene match: 7. For the CDR3, the DNA is TGTGCCAGCAGCCCAAGACAGGGAGTAAACACCATATATTTT. This gives the protein CASSPRQGVNTIYF.

This clone was picked up one time. The chain combines TRBV28 with TRBJ2-1; D uncertain. V dropped 2 bases and J dropped 7 bases, with 6 bases sitting between them. The CDR3 is 12 amino acids. The V gene's germline CDR1 is MDHEN and CDR2 SYDVKM. CDR3: CASSLPRNEQFF. CDR3 DNA: TGTGCCAGCAGTTTACCTAGAAATGAGCAGTTCTTC.

The table lists this clone with a few counts. The chain joins TRBV7-8 to TRBJ1-2, with a tentative D call TRBD1 (6 bases). From germline, CDR1 is SGHVS and CDR2 FQNEAQ. V was clipped by 5 bases and J by 2 bases, with 15 bases between them. The length of the CDR3 is 15 residues. This chain's CDR3 is CASSQERDKNYGYTF. The CDR3 DNA sequence: TGTGCCAGCAGCCAAGAGCGGGACAAAAACTATGGCTACACCTTC.

The rearrangement joins TRBV7-9 to TRBJ2-5, with TRBD1 matching 8 bases. The CDR3 is 13 amino acids. V gave up 4 bases and J gave up 4 bases; unmatched junction bases: 2. Germline V gene lookup returns CDR1 SEHNR and CDR2 FQNEAQ (reference sequence). The chain's CDR3 is CASSWTGRETQYF. The DNA for the CDR3 is TGTGCCAGCAGCTGGACAGGGCGAGAGACCCAGTACTTC.

This chain links TRBV19 with TRBJ2-2; D remains ambiguous. The CDR3 is 12 amino acids. V was clipped by 3 bases and J by 9 bases, with 8 bases between them. CDR1 and CDR2 from the germline V gene are LNHDA and SQIVND (reference sequence). CDR3 in amino acids: CASSIPTRELFF. DNA for the CDR3: TGTGCCAGTAGTATCCCAACTAGGGAGCTGTTTTTT.

The rearrangement links TRBV19 to TRBJ2-1; 10 bases are a match to TRBD2. Trimming at V came to 5 bases and at J to 9 bases, leaving 13 bases not matched to a gene. Germline V CDR1 and CDR2: LNHDA, SQIVND (reference sequence). The CDR3 has 16 residues. The CDR3, as DNA: TGTGCCAGTAGTCGGCTAGCGGGAGATAAGGAAGGTGAGCAGTTCTTC. Its translation: CASSRLAGDKEGEQFF.

As for this clone: Other DNA variants within this sample encode the same CDR3. The rearrangement joins TRBV4-1 to TRBJ2-1; D unresolved. The CDR3 extends over 16 amino acids. Germline CDR1 MGHRA, CDR2 YSYEKL. The ends were cut back, 0 bases at V and 0 bases at J, with 9 bases in the middle. This CDR3 reads CASSQDYSSSYNEQFF. The CDR3, as DNA: TGCGCCAGCAGCCAAGACTATAGCAGCTCCTACAATGAGCAGTTCTTC.

J is TRBJ1-4 and V is TRBV11-2, with D unclear. Germline CDR1 reads SGHAT; CDR2 reads FQNNGV. CDR3 length equals 15 residues. V dropped 2 bases and J dropped 3 bases, with 10 bases sitting between them. The CDR3 DNA reads as TGTGCCAGCAGCTTATTGTCCGGGGCTAATGAAAAACTGTTTTTT. Residues: CASSLLSGANEKLFF.

CDR3 DNA sequence: TGTGCCAGCAGTAGGGAGGGTGGCGGCACAGATACGCAGTATTTT. Amino acids: CASSREGGGTDTQYF. The chain links TRBV2 to TRBJ2-3, with 7 positions matching TRBD2. CDR1 SNHLY and CDR2 FYNNEI come from the germline V gene. V lost 5 bases and J lost 1; bases outside the gene matches: 6. The CDR3 contains 15 residues.

The V and J genes are TRBV5-6 and TRBJ2-4; D gene uncertain. Germline CDR1 is SGHDT and CDR2 is YYEEEE. The CDR3 has 13 residues. The V gene lost 4 bases and the J gene lost 2 bases, with 7 bases spanning the gap. The CDR3 sequence: CASSLGTKNIQYF. DNA of the CDR3: TGTGCCAGCAGCCTGGGTACCAAAAACATTCAGTACTTC.

In DNA, the CDR3 is TGTGCCAGCAGTGGGCCGGGACAGGGGGCTTATGAGCAGTTCTTC. Its translation is CASSGPGQGAYEQFF. J is TRBJ2-1 and V is TRBV28; TRBD1 matches 12 bases. This CDR3 contains 15 residues. After removal of 5 bases from V and 8 bases from J, the junction contained 7 bases not matched to a gene. The germline V gene encodes CDR1 MDHEN and CDR2 SYDVKM.

The chain has TRBV9 and TRBJ2-2; 12 nucleotides line up with TRBD1. Unmatched junction bases numbered 14, after V lost 2 bases and J lost 6 bases. Germline assignment: CDR1 SGDLS and CDR2 YYNGEE. The CDR3 consists of 19 residues. In DNA form, the CDR3 reads TGTGCCAGCAGCGTGAGGTGGGGGACAGGGGGCAAAGGGGCCGGGGAGCTGTTTTTT. Residues: CASSVRWGTGGKGAGELFF.

This clone was seen just once. CDR3 bases: TGTGCCAGCAGCTTACGCTCCAGCGGGAAAGGGCAGTACTTC. Translation: CASSLRSSGKGQYF. The chain carries TRBV7-2 and TRBJ2-7; TRBD2 matches 7 bases. CDR3 length equals 14 residues. Germline lookup yields CDR1 SGHTA and CDR2 FQGNSA. The J segment lost 9 bases and the V segment lost 2 bases, leaving 10 bases of the junction unmatched.

This chain links TRBV29-1 with TRBJ1-1; D is perhaps TRBD1 (5 bases). Trimming left V 6 bases short and J 5 bases short, with 16 bases between. CDR3 length equals 13 residues. The germline V gene has CDR1 SQVTM and CDR2 ANQGSEA. DNA for the CDR3: TGCAGCGTCGTATCAGGGTTCAAAACTGAAGCTTTCTTT. Encoded protein: CSVVSGFKTEAFF.

This clone appeared a few times. The V gene is TRBV5-4, the J gene TRBJ1-1, with TRBD1 matching over 9 bases. V shed 0 bases and J 1 base; nucleotides not matched to a gene: 7. Germline V gives CDR1 SGHNT, CDR2 YYREEE (reference sequence). The CDR3 has 17 residues. The CDR3 DNA follows: TGTGCCAGCAGCTTGGGGGACAGGGTAGGGGGGAACACTGAAGCTTTCTTT. As protein: CASSLGDRVGGNTEAFF.

The chain uses TRBV18 and TRBJ2-1, with D unresolved. Germline-derived CDR1 and CDR2 are KGHSH and LQKENI. CDR3 length: 13 residues. V was shortened by 6 bases and J by 6 bases, with 12 bases between the two germline ends. The CDR3, as DNA: TGTGCCAGCTCCCTCTCGAGGAGCAATGAGCAGTTCTTC. Translating it yields CASSLSRSNEQFF.

The V and J genes are TRBV6-5 and TRBJ2-1; the D gene is possibly TRBD2 (6 bases). This CDR3 comprises 16 residues. Germline CDR1 reads MNHEY; CDR2 reads SVGAGI. Trimming removed 4 bases from V and 3 bases from J, with 16 bases in between. The CDR3 nucleotides are TGTGCCAGCAGTTCCTCTAGCGAGGTCTTCTACAATGAGCAGTTCTTC. This codes for CASSSSSEVFYNEQFF.

In its sample, this clone was seen once. The J gene is TRBJ2-2, the V gene TRBV27; TRBD2 matches at 7 bases. The V gene's germline CDR1 is MNHEY and CDR2 SMNVEV (reference sequence). This CDR3 has 14 residues. Unmatched junction bases numbered 6, after V lost 7 bases and J lost 4 bases. CDR3: CASTLGGGTGELFF. The CDR3, as DNA: TGTGCCAGCACCCTGGGGGGGGGCACCGGGGAGCTGTTTTTT.